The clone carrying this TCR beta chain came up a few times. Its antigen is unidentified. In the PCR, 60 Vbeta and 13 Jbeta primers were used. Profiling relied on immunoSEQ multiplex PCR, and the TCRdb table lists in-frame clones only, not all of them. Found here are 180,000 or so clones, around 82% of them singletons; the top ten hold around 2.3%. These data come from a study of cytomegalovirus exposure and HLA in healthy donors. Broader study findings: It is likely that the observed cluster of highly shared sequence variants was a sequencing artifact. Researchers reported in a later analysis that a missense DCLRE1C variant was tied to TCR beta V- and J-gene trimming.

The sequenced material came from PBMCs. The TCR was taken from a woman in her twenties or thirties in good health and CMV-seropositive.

CDR3 DNA sequence: TGCGCCAGCAGCCTGGGGGCCGGAGGCCCAAACTCTGGGGCCAACGTCCTGACTTTC. Translated, it gives CASSLGAGGPNSGANVLTF. The chain combines TRBV5-1 with TRBJ2-6, with D possibly being TRBD1 (6 bases). CDR3 size: 19 residues. With 4 bases removed from V and 0 bases from J, the gap between germline ends came to 20 bases. The germline CDR1 and CDR2 sequences are SGHRS and YFSETQ.